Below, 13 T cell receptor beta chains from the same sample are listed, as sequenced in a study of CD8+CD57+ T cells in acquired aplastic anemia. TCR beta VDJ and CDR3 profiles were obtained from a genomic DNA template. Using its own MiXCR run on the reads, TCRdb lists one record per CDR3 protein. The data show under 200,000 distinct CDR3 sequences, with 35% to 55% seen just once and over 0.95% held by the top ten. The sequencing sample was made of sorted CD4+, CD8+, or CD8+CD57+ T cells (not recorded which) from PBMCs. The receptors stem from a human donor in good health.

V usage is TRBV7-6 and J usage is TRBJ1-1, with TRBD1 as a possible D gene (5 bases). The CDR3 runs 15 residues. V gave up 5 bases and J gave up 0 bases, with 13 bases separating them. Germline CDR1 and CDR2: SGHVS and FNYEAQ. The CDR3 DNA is TGTGCCAGCAGCCCTGGACAAACGCTGAACACTGAAGCTTTCTTT. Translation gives CASSPGQTLNTEAFF.

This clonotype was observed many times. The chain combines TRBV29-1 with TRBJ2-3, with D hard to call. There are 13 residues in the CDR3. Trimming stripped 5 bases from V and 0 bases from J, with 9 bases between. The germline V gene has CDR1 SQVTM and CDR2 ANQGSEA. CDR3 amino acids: CSVRTLSTDTQYF. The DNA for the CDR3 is TGCAGCGTTAGGACCCTAAGCACAGATACGCAGTATTTT.

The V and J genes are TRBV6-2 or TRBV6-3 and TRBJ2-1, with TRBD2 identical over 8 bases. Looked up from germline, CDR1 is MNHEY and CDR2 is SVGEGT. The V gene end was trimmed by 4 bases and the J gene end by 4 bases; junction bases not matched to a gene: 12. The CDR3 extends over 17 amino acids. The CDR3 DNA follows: TGTGCCAGCAGTTCCATAGGAGCGGGGGCCTCATACAATGAGCAGTTCTTC. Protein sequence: CASSSIGAGASYNEQFF.

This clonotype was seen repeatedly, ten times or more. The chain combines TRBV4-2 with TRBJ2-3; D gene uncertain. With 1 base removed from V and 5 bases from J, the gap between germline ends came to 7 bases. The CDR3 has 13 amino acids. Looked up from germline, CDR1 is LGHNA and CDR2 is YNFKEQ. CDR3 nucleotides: TGTGCCAGCAGCCAAGGGGTGGGAGATACGCAGTATTTT. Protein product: CASSQGVGDTQYF.

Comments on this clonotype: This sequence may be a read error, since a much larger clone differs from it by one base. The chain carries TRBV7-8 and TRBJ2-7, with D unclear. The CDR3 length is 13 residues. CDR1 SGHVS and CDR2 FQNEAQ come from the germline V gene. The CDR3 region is CASSPIEEYEQYF. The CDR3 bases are TGCGCCAGCAGCCCCATTGAGGAATACGAGCAGTACTTC.

The chain's CDR3 is CASSDIRERNTEAFF. The CDR3, as DNA: TGCGCCAGCAGTGATATCAGGGAGCGGAACACTGAAGCTTTCTTT. The genes are TRBV10-2 and TRBJ1-1; D may be TRBD1 (5 bases). Per the germline V gene, CDR1 is WSHSY and CDR2 is SAAADI. The CDR3 loop spans 15 amino acids. V lost 3 bases and J lost 1, with 12 bases in between.

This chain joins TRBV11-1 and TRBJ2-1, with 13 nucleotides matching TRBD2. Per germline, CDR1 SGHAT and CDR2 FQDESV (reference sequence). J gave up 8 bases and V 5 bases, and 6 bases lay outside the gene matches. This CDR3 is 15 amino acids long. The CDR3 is CASSPGLAGSDEQFF. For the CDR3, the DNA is TGTGCCAGCAGCCCGGGACTAGCGGGAAGCGATGAGCAGTTCTTC.

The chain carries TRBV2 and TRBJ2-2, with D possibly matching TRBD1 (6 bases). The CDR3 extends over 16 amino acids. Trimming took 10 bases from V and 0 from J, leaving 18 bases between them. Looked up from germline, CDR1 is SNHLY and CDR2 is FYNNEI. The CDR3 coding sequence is TGTGCCACGAAACAGGGAACGGGTACGAACACCGGGGAGCTGTTTTTT. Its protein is CATKQGTGTNTGELFF.

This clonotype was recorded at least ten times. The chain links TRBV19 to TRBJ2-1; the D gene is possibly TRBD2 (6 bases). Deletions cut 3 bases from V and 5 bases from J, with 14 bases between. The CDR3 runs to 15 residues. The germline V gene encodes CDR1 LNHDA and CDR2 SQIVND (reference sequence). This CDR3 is CASSIVSGKNNEQFF. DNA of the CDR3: TGTGCCAGTAGTATTGTTAGCGGAAAAAACAATGAGCAGTTCTTC.

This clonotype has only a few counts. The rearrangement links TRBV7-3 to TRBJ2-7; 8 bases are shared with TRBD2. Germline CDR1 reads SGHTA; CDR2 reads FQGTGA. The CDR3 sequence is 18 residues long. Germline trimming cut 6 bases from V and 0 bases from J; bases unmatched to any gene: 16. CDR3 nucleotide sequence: TGTGCCAGCAGTTTTCCCCCTCGACTAGCGCAGAGCTCCTACGAGCAGTACTTC. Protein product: CASSFPPRLAQSSYEQYF. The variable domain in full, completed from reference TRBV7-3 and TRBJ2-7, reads GAGVSQTPSNKVTEKGKYVELRCDPISGHTALYWYRQSLGQGPEFLIYFQGTGAADDSGLPNDRFFAVRPEGSVSTLKIQRTERGDSAVYLCASSFPPRLAQSSYEQYFGPGTRLTVT.

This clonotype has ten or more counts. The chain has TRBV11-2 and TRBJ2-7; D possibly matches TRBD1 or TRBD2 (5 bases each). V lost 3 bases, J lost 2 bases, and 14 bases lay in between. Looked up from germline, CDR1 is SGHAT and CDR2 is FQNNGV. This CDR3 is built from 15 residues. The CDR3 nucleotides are TGTGCCAGCAGCTTTGGGGCAGGGAGTCCCTACGAGCAGTACTTC. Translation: CASSFGAGSPYEQYF.

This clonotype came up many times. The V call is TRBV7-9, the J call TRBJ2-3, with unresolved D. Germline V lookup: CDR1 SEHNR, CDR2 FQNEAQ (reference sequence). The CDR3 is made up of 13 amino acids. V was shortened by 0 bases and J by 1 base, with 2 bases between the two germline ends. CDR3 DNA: TGTGCCAGCAGCTTAGCGCGCACAGATACGCAGTATTTT. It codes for CASSLARTDTQYF. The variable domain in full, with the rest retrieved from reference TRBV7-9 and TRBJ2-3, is DTGVSQNPRHKITKRGQNVTFRCDPISEHNRLYWYRQTLGQGPEFLTYFQNEAQLEKSRLLSDRFSAERPKGSFSTLEIQRTEQGDSAMYLCASSLARTDTQYFGPGTRLTVL.

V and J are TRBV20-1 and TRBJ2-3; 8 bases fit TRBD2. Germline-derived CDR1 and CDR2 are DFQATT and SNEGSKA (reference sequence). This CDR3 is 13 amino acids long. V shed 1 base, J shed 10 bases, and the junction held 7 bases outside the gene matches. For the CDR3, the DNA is TGCAGTGCTAGAGCGCTAGCGGGCAACGCGCAGTATTTT. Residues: CSARALAGNAQYF.